These 29 T cell receptor beta chains came from one sample sequenced in a study of control samples from healthy donors and cancer patients. Some clones are missing from TCRdb's copy, which holds only in-frame ones; the method was immunoSEQ multiplex PCR. Of 100,000 to 150,000 clones detected, around 92% appear once; the ten largest clones hold 0.5% to 0.7%. Material: PBMCs. The receptors stem from an elderly man with head and neck cancer.

This clone was observed a single time. This chain links TRBV18 with TRBJ1-6; no firm D call. This CDR3 spans 15 amino acids. In germline, CDR1 is KGHSH, CDR2 LQKENI. The V end was cut by 6 bases, the J end by 3 bases, with 12 bases between. CDR3 coding DNA: TGTGCCAGCTCGCCGGGAGAGGGCTATAATTCACCCCTCCACTTT. Its protein is CASSPGEGYNSPLHF.

This chain uses TRBV6-2 or TRBV6-3 with TRBJ2-7; D perhaps matches TRBD2 (5 bases). This CDR3 has 11 residues. CDR1 MNHEY and CDR2 SVGEGT come from the germline V gene. The V and J ends lost 5 bases and 4 bases respectively, with 6 bases between them. DNA of the CDR3: TGTGCCAGCAGTCGAGGGTACGAGCAGTACTTC. Protein sequence: CASSRGYEQYF.

V is TRBV4-3 and J is TRBJ2-5, with 9 bases identical to TRBD1. This CDR3 contains 17 residues. CDR1 LGHNA and CDR2 YSLEER come from the germline V gene. V shed 3 bases and J 3 bases; nucleotides not matched to a gene: 11. CDR3 nucleotides: TGCGCCAGCAGCCAGGACAGGGGACCTCTTCTAAAAGAGACCCAGTACTTC. Encoded protein: CASSQDRGPLLKETQYF.

The chain carries TRBV6-6 and TRBJ1-1; D might be TRBD1 (5 bases). Trimming left V 7 bases short and J 4 bases short, with 10 bases between. The germline CDR1 and CDR2 sequences are MNHNY and SVGAGI (reference sequence). This CDR3 spans 12 amino acids. CDR3 region: CASTRQTTEAFF. The CDR3 DNA is TGTGCCAGCACCCGACAGACCACTGAAGCTTTCTTT.

V usage is TRBV13 and J usage is TRBJ1-3; D might be TRBD1 (5 bases). Trimming removed 4 bases from V and 1 base from J, with 11 bases in between. The CDR3 loop spans 15 amino acids. Germline V gives CDR1 PRHDT, CDR2 FYEKMQ (reference sequence). The CDR3 reads CASSYAGSSGNTIYF. The CDR3 DNA follows: TGTGCCAGCAGCTACGCAGGGAGTTCTGGAAACACCATATATTTT.

The chain links TRBV19 to TRBJ2-2; D unclear. CDR1 is LNHDA, CDR2 SQIVND, per germline (reference sequence). The V end lost 3 bases, the J end lost 3 bases, and 11 bases lay between the germline ends. This CDR3 region has 15 residues. CDR3 protein: CASSIVGSDTGELFF. Here the CDR3 DNA reads TGTGCCAGTAGTATTGTAGGATCGGACACCGGGGAGCTGTTTTTT. Filled out from reference TRBV19 and TRBJ2-2, the complete variable domain reads DGGITQSPKYLFRKEGQNVTLSCEQNLNHDAMYWYRQDPGQGLRLIYYSQIVNDFQKGDIAEGYSVSREKKESFPLTVTSAQKNPTAFYLCASSIVGSDTGELFFGEGSRLTVL.

The chain has TRBV5-1 and TRBJ2-3; TRBD1 aligns across 7 bases. Germline V CDR1 and CDR2: SGHRS, YFSETQ. Unmatched junction bases numbered 5, after V lost 4 bases and J lost 0 bases. The CDR3 spans 15 residues. CDR3 loop: CASSPGTVSTDTQYF. CDR3 in DNA: TGCGCCAGCAGCCCTGGGACAGTTAGCACAGATACGCAGTATTTT.

This clone was seen more than once but under ten times. This chain uses TRBV10-3 with TRBJ1-1, with 7 bases fitting TRBD1. V dropped 3 bases and J dropped 4; count of bases not matched to a gene: 11. Germline CDR1 is ENHRY and CDR2 is SYGVKD. CDR3 length: 16 amino acids. CDR3 DNA: TGTGCCATCAGTGACAGAAGACAGGGCGGGGGCACTGAAGCTTTCTTT. Amino acids: CAISDRRQGGGTEAFF.

The chain links TRBV11-3 to TRBJ2-2; D might be TRBD1 (6 bases). The CDR3 contains 14 residues. V shed 0 bases and J shed 4 bases, with 6 bases lying between them. Germline CDR1 SGHNT, CDR2 YENEEA. The CDR3 region is CASSLEQGTGELFF. CDR3 in DNA: TGTGCCAGCAGCTTAGAACAGGGCACCGGGGAGCTGTTTTTT. Combining the CDR3 with reference TRBV11-3 and TRBJ2-2 gives the whole variable domain EAGVVQSPRYKIIEKKQPVAFWCNPISGHNTLYWYLQNLGQGPELLIRYENEEAVDDSQLPKDRFSAERLKGVDSTLKIQPAELGDSAVYLCASSLEQGTGELFFGEGSRLTVL.

CDR3 nucleotide sequence: TGTGCCAGTAGCCGTTACTCCTACAATGAGCAGTTCTTC. It translates to CASSRYSYNEQFF. The V and J genes are TRBV19 and TRBJ2-1; D remains unclear. Deletions cut 6 bases from V and 0 bases from J, with 6 bases between. This CDR3 spans 13 amino acids. Germline CDR1 LNHDA, CDR2 SQIVND (reference sequence).

The CDR3 here is CATSRDPWGAEGEQYF. The CDR3 bases are TGTGCCACCAGCAGAGATCCATGGGGGGCTGAGGGCGAGCAGTACTTC. The V gene is TRBV15, the J gene TRBJ2-7, with D perhaps being TRBD1 or TRBD2 (6 bases each). Trimming took off 0 bases at V and 6 bases at J, with 18 bases between the two ends. The CDR3 sequence is 16 residues long. Germline V gene data show CDR1 as LNHNV and CDR2 as YYDKDF (reference sequence).

V gene TRBV12-5 combines with J gene TRBJ2-7; 9 nucleotides align to TRBD2. CDR1 is LGHNT and CDR2 is FRNRAP in the germline V gene. Trimming removed 1 base from V and 0 bases from J; junction bases left unmatched: 10. The CDR3 totals 18 residues. CDR3 DNA sequence: TGTGCTAGTGGTTTGGCAGGAGTAGCGGGAGTGGACTCCTACGAGCAGTACTTC. It specifies CASGLAGVAGVDSYEQYF.

Only a few counts were recorded for this clone. The chain has TRBV6-5 and TRBJ1-1, with TRBD1 matching over 7 bases. Germline CDR1 reads MNHEY; CDR2 reads SVGAGI. The CDR3 covers 15 residues. V shed 2 bases, J shed 5 bases, and the junction held 8 bases outside the gene matches. The DNA for the CDR3 is TGTGCCAGCAGTTACGCGAAACAGGGGTGGACTGAAGCTTTCTTT. Amino acid sequence: CASSYAKQGWTEAFF.

This clone was seen only a few times. The CDR3 sequence: CASSLLRATGELFF. The CDR3 nucleotides are TGCGCCAGCAGCCTTTTAAGGGCCACCGGGGAGCTGTTTTTT. The chain couples TRBV4-1 to TRBJ2-2, with D uncertain. V lost 4 bases, J lost 4 bases, and 10 bases lay in between. The germline V gene encodes CDR1 MGHRA and CDR2 YSYEKL. The CDR3 is made up of 14 amino acids.

The V call is TRBV7-9, the J call TRBJ2-5; 13 nucleotides agree with TRBD2. The CDR3 loop spans 18 amino acids. Germline CDR1 and CDR2: SEHNR and FQNEAQ (reference sequence). V lost 4 bases and J lost 5; bases outside the gene matches: 13. The CDR3 reads CASSSFQGLAGFGETQYF. CDR3 in DNA: TGTGCCAGCAGCTCCTTCCAGGGACTAGCGGGGTTCGGCGAGACCCAGTACTTC.

This clone came up once. This sequence joins TRBV7-9 and TRBJ2-5; D tentatively reads TRBD1 or TRBD2 (5 bases each). The CDR3 totals 14 residues. Trimming pared 4 bases from V and 5 bases from J, leaving 14 bases between. Germline values: CDR1 SEHNR, CDR2 FQNEAQ (reference sequence). The CDR3 is CASSSWGSGETQYF. The CDR3, as DNA: TGTGCCAGCAGCTCATGGGGGAGTGGGGAGACCCAGTACTTC.

The rearrangement links TRBV27 to TRBJ2-3; TRBD1 matches at 8 bases. CDR1 is MNHEY, CDR2 SMNVEV, per germline (reference sequence). Trimming took 1 base from V and 7 from J; bases not matched to a gene: 13. The CDR3 runs 17 residues. CDR3 sequence: CASSLYPVRGPRHTQYF. CDR3 nucleotide sequence: TGTGCCAGCAGTTTATACCCCGTCAGGGGGCCAAGGCATACGCAGTATTTT.

The chain employs TRBV7-2 and TRBJ2-1; maybe TRBD1 (6 bases). V lost 7 bases and J 10 bases, leaving 17 bases between the germline ends. Germline V gene data show CDR1 as SGHTA and CDR2 as FQGNSA. This CDR3 region has 13 residues. CDR3 region: CASTLGGGLEQFF. In nucleotides, the CDR3 is TGTGCCAGCACGTTAGGGGGTGGCTTGGAGCAGTTCTTC.

This chain uses TRBV7-9 with TRBJ2-7, with TRBD1 matching over 8 bases. After removal of 5 bases from V and 5 bases from J, the junction contained 8 bases not matched to a gene. This CDR3 is built from 14 residues. Germline lookup yields CDR1 SEHNR and CDR2 FQNEAQ (reference sequence). As DNA, the CDR3 is TGTGCCAGCAGCCCTCCTTCAGGGGGCCACGAGCAGTACTTC. Amino acids: CASSPPSGGHEQYF.

J is TRBJ1-4 and V is TRBV24-1; TRBD1 matches 11 bases. CDR1 KGHDR and CDR2 SFDVKD come from the germline V gene. Trimming at V came to 4 bases and at J to 1 base, leaving 10 bases not matched to a gene. The CDR3 has 19 amino acids. The CDR3 nucleotides read TGTGCCACCAGTGACGCAGGACAGGGGGCAGGGTTAACTAATGAAAAACTGTTTTTT. It encodes CATSDAGQGAGLTNEKLFF.

The chain combines TRBV7-2 with TRBJ1-1; tentative D call: TRBD1 (5 bases). The V gene lost 1 base and the J gene lost 1 base, with 7 bases spanning the gap. Germline V lookup: CDR1 SGHTA, CDR2 FQGNSA. CDR3 length: 14 residues. CDR3 residues: CASSLGGRNTEAFF. The CDR3 nucleotides are TGTGCCAGCAGCTTAGGGGGACGGAACACTGAAGCTTTCTTT.

The chain is built from TRBV16 and TRBJ2-1; D not certain. Between the trimmed V and J ends, which lost 0 bases and 15 bases, there was a span of 12 bases. The CDR3 has 12 residues. CDR1 KGHSY and CDR2 FQNENV come from the germline V gene. CDR3 region: CASSQSLSPGFF. The CDR3, as DNA: TGTGCCAGCAGCCAATCCCTTTCGCCAGGGTTCTTC.

The rearrangement joins TRBV6-5 to TRBJ1-1; TRBD1 might be the D (6 bases). Trimming removed 4 bases from V and 6 bases from J, with 18 bases in between. Germline loops: CDR1 MNHEY, CDR2 SVGAGI. The CDR3 has 15 amino acids. In nucleotides, the CDR3 is TGTGCCAGCAGTTCAACCAGGGGCCGGGGCCCTGAAGCTTTCTTT. It specifies CASSSTRGRGPEAFF.

The chain uses TRBV6-5 and TRBJ2-7, with TRBD1 as a possible D gene (6 bases). V lost 6 bases and J 2 bases, leaving 14 bases between the germline ends. CDR1 and CDR2 from the germline V gene are MNHEY and SVGAGI. This CDR3 is 14 amino acids long. CDR3 sequence reads: CASRLPGAAYEQYF. The CDR3, as DNA: TGTGCCAGCAGACTACCAGGGGCCGCCTACGAGCAGTACTTC.

V gene TRBV11-3 combines with J gene TRBJ2-2, with TRBD1 matching 8 bases. V lost 5 bases to trimming and J lost 4 bases; unmatched junction nucleotides: 9. Germline CDR1 and CDR2: SGHNT and YENEEA. This CDR3 region has 16 residues. CDR3 in amino acids: CASSPGGTGVTGELFF. The CDR3 DNA follows: TGTGCCAGCAGCCCCGGCGGGACAGGAGTCACCGGGGAGCTGTTTTTT. Complete variable domain (other parts from reference TRBV11-3 and TRBJ2-2): EAGVVQSPRYKIIEKKQPVAFWCNPISGHNTLYWYLQNLGQGPELLIRYENEEAVDDSQLPKDRFSAERLKGVDSTLKIQPAELGDSAVYLCASSPGGTGVTGELFFGEGSRLTVL.

This rearrangement joins TRBV7-9 to TRBJ1-1; 10 bases align to TRBD1. Germline V gene sequence: CDR1 SEHNR, CDR2 FQNEAQ (reference sequence). V lost 4 bases and J lost 5; bases outside the gene matches: 13. The CDR3 length is 17 residues. The CDR3 sequence: CASSSDRGRIGGTEAFF. As DNA, the CDR3 is TGTGCCAGCAGCTCTGACAGGGGGCGCATCGGGGGAACTGAAGCTTTCTTT.

The V gene is TRBV12-1, the J gene TRBJ2-3; the D call of TRBD2 is as the table states it, not checked on the DNA. TRBV12-1 is designated a pseudogene. The CDR3 covers 17 residues. CDR3 region: CASSFPTSGGAVGTQYF. The CDR3 nucleotides read TGTGCCAGCAGCTTTCCGACTAGCGGGGGGGCAGTAGGGACGCAGTATTTT.

The chain carries TRBV14 and TRBJ1-1; D is ambiguous. The V end was cut by 0 bases, the J end by 4 bases, with 12 bases between. Germline loops: CDR1 SGHDN, CDR2 FVKESK. This CDR3 contains 15 residues. This chain's CDR3 is CASSQDPEGGTEAFF. For the CDR3, the DNA is TGTGCCAGCAGCCAAGACCCCGAGGGAGGCACTGAAGCTTTCTTT. Full variable domain (remainder filled in from reference TRBV14 and TRBJ1-1): EAGVTQFPSHSVIEKGQTVTLRCDPISGHDNLYWYRRVMGKEIKFLLHFVKESKQDESGMPNNRFLAERTGGTYSTLKVQPAELEDSGVYFCASSQDPEGGTEAFFGQGTRLTVV.

This clone occurred a few times. The V gene is TRBV6-5, the J gene TRBJ1-1, with unresolved D. The CDR3 extends over 14 amino acids. V lost 4 bases and J lost 5, with 14 bases in between. Germline-derived CDR1 and CDR2 are MNHEY and SVGAGI. CDR3 residues: CASSSWVEGTEAFF. CDR3 nucleotide sequence: TGTGCCAGCAGTTCATGGGTGGAAGGGACTGAAGCTTTCTTT.